Below, 30 T cell receptor beta chains from the same sample are listed, as sequenced in a study of blood T cell repertoires in COVID-19. Repertoires were generated with immunoSEQ multiplex PCR, while TCRdb's copy carries only in-frame clones and drops some. The top ten clones hold roughly a tenth of a sample with around 220,000 clones, 86% of them seen once. Sequencing used peripheral blood. The receptors derive from a woman aged 45-59 years with COVID-19, enrolled during active disease.

The V call is TRBV3-1 (or the pseudogene TRBV3-2), the J call TRBJ2-5; 7 bases match TRBD2. After removal of 3 bases from V and 5 bases from J, the junction contained 6 bases not matched to a gene. CDR3 length equals 14 residues. Looked up from germline, CDR1 is LGHDT and CDR2 is YNNKEL (reference sequence). The CDR3 DNA reads TGTGCCAGCAGCCATTCATCTAGCGGCGAGACCCAGTACTTC. Translating gives CASSHSSSGETQYF.

V is TRBV11-3 and J is TRBJ2-2; no clear D. This CDR3 comprises 16 residues. Trimming pared 5 bases from V and 2 bases from J, leaving 15 bases between. Looked up from germline, CDR1 is SGHNT and CDR2 is YENEEA. The CDR3, as DNA: TGTGCCAGCAGCCACAGTCCGGCACCCAACACCGGGGAGCTGTTTTTT. This codes for CASSHSPAPNTGELFF.

The V gene is TRBV19, the J gene TRBJ1-2, with 12 bases aligning to TRBD1. This CDR3 comprises 18 residues. Unmatched junction bases numbered 14, after V lost 2 bases and J lost 7 bases. From germline, CDR1 is LNHDA and CDR2 SQIVND (reference sequence). CDR3 DNA sequence: TGTGCCAGTAGTATAAACGCCCGGGACAGGGGGCGTATTGGTGGCTACACCTTC. Encoded protein: CASSINARDRGRIGGYTF.

The chain joins TRBV9 to TRBJ2-1, with D uncertain. The CDR3 is 12 amino acids. The germline gives CDR1 SGDLS, CDR2 YYNGEE. Trimming took off 0 bases at V and 4 bases at J, with 2 bases between the two ends. The CDR3 DNA follows: TGTGCCAGCAGCGTAGCGTACAATGAGCAGTTCTTC. Encoded protein: CASSVAYNEQFF.

The CDR3 reads CATRRDQETQYF. CDR3 DNA sequence: TGTGCCACCCGCCGCGACCAAGAGACCCAGTACTTC. The gene calls are TRBV28 and TRBJ2-5; D not resolved. Germline V CDR1 and CDR2: MDHEN, SYDVKM. The CDR3 is 12 residues long. V was pared by 10 bases and J by 0 bases, with 9 bases between.

The chain recombines TRBV6-6 with TRBJ2-4, with unresolved D. V dropped 5 bases and J dropped 0 bases, with 20 bases sitting between them. CDR1 is MNHNY, CDR2 SVGAGI, per germline (reference sequence). The CDR3 runs to 18 residues. The DNA for the CDR3 is TGTGCCAGCAGTCCTGGCGTTCGGGTTACCCTAGCCAAAAACATTCAGTACTTC. Its protein product is CASSPGVRVTLAKNIQYF.

The chain couples TRBV25-1 to TRBJ2-1, with D possibly matching TRBD2 (5 bases). Trimming took 4 bases from V and 7 from J, leaving 8 bases between them. The germline V gene has CDR1 MGHDK and CDR2 SYGVNS. The CDR3 length is 12 residues. This CDR3 is CASSVTGNEQFF. CDR3 nucleotide sequence: TGTGCCAGCAGTGTAACGGGGAATGAGCAGTTCTTC.

This rearrangement joins TRBV5-5 to TRBJ1-1; 8 bases align to TRBD1. V trimming: 4 bases; J trimming: 0 bases; junction bases outside the gene matches: 11. CDR1 is SGHKS, CDR2 YYEKEE, per germline (reference sequence). CDR3 length: 17 amino acids. The CDR3 here is CASSERLGQALNTEAFF. CDR3 bases: TGTGCCAGCAGCGAGAGGTTGGGACAGGCATTGAACACTGAAGCTTTCTTT. The full variable domain, rest sourced from reference TRBV5-5 and TRBJ1-1, is DAGVTQSPTHLIKTRGQQVTLRCSPISGHKSVSWYQQVLGQGPQFIFQYYEKEERGRGNFPDRFSARQFPNYSSELNVNALLLGDSALYLCASSERLGQALNTEAFFGQGTRLTVV.

The CDR3 loop reads CASSRWGGPYEQYF. DNA of the CDR3: TGCGCCAGCAGCCGGTGGGGGGGCCCCTACGAGCAGTACTTC. The V and J genes are TRBV5-1 and TRBJ2-7; maybe TRBD2 (7 bases). The V gene lost 4 bases and the J gene lost 2 bases, with 13 bases spanning the gap. Looked up from germline, CDR1 is SGHRS and CDR2 is YFSETQ. CDR3 length equals 14 residues. Full variable domain (outside the CDR3, taken from reference TRBV5-1 and TRBJ2-7): KAGVTQTPRYLIKTRGQQVTLSCSPISGHRSVSWYQQTPGQGLQFLFEYFSETQRNKGNFPGRFSGRQFSNSRSEMNVSTLELGDSALYLCASSRWGGPYEQYFGPGTRLTVT.

The V call is TRBV9, the J call TRBJ2-2; TRBD2 aligns across 10 bases. V gave up 3 bases and J gave up 0 bases; unmatched junction bases: 8. Germline CDR1 SGDLS, CDR2 YYNGEE. CDR3 size: 18 residues. The CDR3: CASSAKLLAGANTGELFF. In nucleotides, the CDR3 is TGTGCCAGCAGCGCGAAACTCCTAGCGGGGGCGAACACCGGGGAGCTGTTTTTT.

The J gene is TRBJ1-1, the V gene TRBV11-3, with D possibly matching TRBD1 (6 bases). V gave up 3 bases and J gave up 1 base, with 18 bases separating them. The CDR3 is made up of 17 amino acids. Germline CDR1 reads SGHNT; CDR2 reads YENEEA. The CDR3 reads CASSLGINREGNTEAFF. CDR3 bases: TGTGCCAGCAGCTTGGGAATAAACAGGGAAGGGAACACTGAAGCTTTCTTT.

The chain uses TRBV14 and TRBJ1-2; weak D call: TRBD1 (5 bases). This CDR3 contains 16 residues. V lost 3 bases to trimming and J lost 3 bases, with 17 bases between them. CDR1 is SGHDN, CDR2 FVKESK, per germline. CDR3 nucleotide sequence: TGTGCCAGCAGCCACTTTGGGGGTGCGGGGGACTATGGCTACACCTTC. Protein sequence: CASSHFGGAGDYGYTF.

This clone was seen a few times. The chain carries TRBV28 and TRBJ2-2, with D tentatively TRBD2 (6 bases). The CDR3 has 17 residues. Trimming cost V 3 bases and J 0 bases, with 14 bases left between them. Germline CDR1 and CDR2: MDHEN and SYDVKM. CDR3 in DNA: TGTGCCAGCAGTTTTCGGCGGGATCCCCCGAACACCGGGGAGCTGTTTTTT. Translating gives CASSFRRDPPNTGELFF.

The chain links TRBV5-6 to TRBJ2-4; TRBD1 aligns across 10 bases. The CDR3 spans 15 residues. With V trimmed by 2 bases and J by 7 bases, 6 bases remained unmatched. CDR1 and CDR2 (germline): SGHDT, YYEEEE. CDR3 DNA: TGTGCCAGCAGCTTTCCGGGACAGGGGAATAACATTCAGTACTTC. Translated, it gives CASSFPGQGNNIQYF.

Concerning this clone: Within the sample, other DNA sequences also encode this same CDR3. The chain is built from TRBV20-1 and TRBJ2-1, with 7 positions matching TRBD1. The germline V gene has CDR1 DFQATT and CDR2 SNEGSKA (reference sequence). The V gene end was trimmed by 5 bases and the J gene end by 10 bases; junction bases not matched to a gene: 5. The CDR3 has 11 amino acids. The CDR3 region is CSARQGSEQFF. The DNA of the CDR3 is TGCAGTGCTCGACAGGGAAGCGAGCAGTTCTTC.

This chain joins TRBV30 and TRBJ1-5; perhaps TRBD1 as D (5 bases). V was cut by 2 bases and J by 7 bases, with 15 bases left in between. Per the germline V gene, CDR1 is GTSNPN and CDR2 is SVGIG (reference sequence). The CDR3 spans 14 residues. The CDR3 reads CAWSIAGPGQPQHF. CDR3 sequence (DNA): TGTGCCTGGAGTATAGCGGGGCCCGGGCAGCCCCAGCATTTT.

CDR3 DNA: TGTGCCAGCAGCTTACGCCTGGCGGCGAACACTGAAGCTTTCTTT. Translation gives CASSLRLAANTEAFF. V usage is TRBV7-8 and J usage is TRBJ1-1; the D is unclear. Between the trimmed V and J ends, which lost 2 bases and 1 base, there was a span of 11 bases. Germline V CDR1 and CDR2: SGHVS, FQNEAQ. This CDR3 region has 15 residues.

The chain recombines TRBV27 with TRBJ1-6, with TRBD1 matching over 9 bases. Germline CDR1 reads MNHEY; CDR2 reads SMNVEV (reference sequence). J lost 8 bases, V lost 7 bases, and 9 bases had no gene match. The CDR3 runs to 15 residues. CDR3 nucleotide sequence: TGTGCCAGCACCCTCGACAGGGGGATGTATTCACCCCTCCACTTT. The encoded protein is CASTLDRGMYSPLHF.

This rearrangement joins TRBV11-3 to TRBJ2-3, with D perhaps matching TRBD1 (6 bases). The V end lost 6 bases, the J end lost 6 bases, and 13 bases lay between the germline ends. The CDR3 totals 13 residues. Germline V lookup: CDR1 SGHNT, CDR2 YENEEA. The CDR3 is CASRPQGRDTQYF. DNA for the CDR3: TGTGCCAGCAGACCCCAGGGGCGGGATACGCAGTATTTT.

The chain uses TRBV7-2 and TRBJ2-3; D gene ambiguous. The CDR3 has 13 amino acids. The V end was cut by 1 base, the J end by 5 bases, with 7 bases between. Germline CDR1 reads SGHTA; CDR2 reads FQGNSA. CDR3: CASSLDRVDTQYF. The DNA of the CDR3 is TGTGCCAGCAGCTTAGATCGGGTAGATACGCAGTATTTT.

The V gene is TRBV27, the J gene TRBJ1-2; TRBD1 matches at 11 bases. The CDR3 is 16 amino acids. The V and J ends lost 6 bases and 2 bases, in that order; junction bases with no gene match: 8. CDR1 is MNHEY and CDR2 is SMNVEV in the germline V gene (reference sequence). The DNA for the CDR3 is TGTGCCAGCAGCCCGCTCCGGGACAGGGGGAACTATGGCTACACCTTC. Protein sequence: CASSPLRDRGNYGYTF.

CDR3 in amino acids: CASSLVVASRNEQFF. CDR3 coding DNA: TGCGCCAGCAGCTTGGTTGTCGCGTCACGGAATGAGCAGTTCTTC. The chain carries TRBV5-1 and TRBJ2-1; D not resolved. The CDR3 totals 15 residues. V gave up 0 bases and J gave up 7 bases, with 14 bases separating them. Germline CDR1 reads SGHRS; CDR2 reads YFSETQ.

The chain has TRBV4-1 and TRBJ1-1; perhaps TRBD1 as D (5 bases). Germline-derived CDR1 and CDR2 are MGHRA and YSYEKL. The CDR3 sequence is 15 residues long. Trimming took off 3 bases at V and 1 base at J, with 12 bases between the two ends. The CDR3 spells CASSQSGGGNTEAFF. The CDR3, as DNA: TGCGCCAGCAGCCAGTCGGGCGGGGGGAACACTGAAGCTTTCTTT.

CDR3 amino acids: CASNRDDEQFF. The CDR3 nucleotides read TGCGCCAGCAACAGGGATGATGAGCAGTTCTTC. The J gene is TRBJ2-1, the V gene TRBV5-1, with D perhaps matching TRBD1 (6 bases). The CDR3 sequence is 11 residues long. The germline V and J ends were trimmed by 6 bases and 8 bases, with 9 bases remaining between them. Germline-derived CDR1 and CDR2 are SGHRS and YFSETQ.

J is TRBJ2-7 and V is TRBV7-9; D unclear. Germline values: CDR1 SEHNR, CDR2 FQNEAQ (reference sequence). The germline V and J ends were trimmed by 0 bases and 6 bases, with 6 bases remaining between them. The CDR3 runs to 12 residues. CDR3 bases: TGTGCCAGCAGCTTAGCGAGGCGCGAGCAGTACTTC. It yields the protein CASSLARREQYF.

This rearrangement joins TRBV27 to TRBJ1-4; D remains unclear. The CDR3 is 13 residues long. The germline V gene has CDR1 MNHEY and CDR2 SMNVEV (reference sequence). Trimming removed 3 bases from V and 1 base from J, with 3 bases in between. Written as DNA, the CDR3 is TGTGCCAGCAGTTTCCAAACTAATGAAAAACTGTTTTTT. Its translation is CASSFQTNEKLFF.

This clone was detected once. This chain uses TRBV19 with TRBJ2-1, with TRBD1 as a possible D gene (6 bases). Germline V gene lookup returns CDR1 LNHDA and CDR2 SQIVND (reference sequence). This CDR3 has 13 residues. V was clipped by 5 bases and J by 6 bases, with 11 bases between them. CDR3 sequence reads: CASSPGAVNEQFF. The CDR3 coding sequence is TGTGCCAGTAGTCCAGGGGCGGTCAATGAGCAGTTCTTC.

The CDR3 protein is CASRGFSYTDTQYF. The DNA for the CDR3 is TGTGCCAGCAGGGGCTTCTCCTACACAGATACGCAGTATTTT. This chain joins TRBV2 and TRBJ2-3; no reliable D call. Germline-derived CDR1 and CDR2 are SNHLY and FYNNEI. The CDR3 is 14 amino acids. V dropped 6 bases and J dropped 2 bases, with 12 bases sitting between them. The full variable domain, with the rest looked up from reference TRBV2 and TRBJ2-3, is EPEVTQTPSHQVTQMGQEVILRCVPISNHLYFYWYRQILGQKVEFLVSFYNNEISEKSEIFDDQFSVERPDGSNFTLKIRSTKLEDSAMYFCASRGFSYTDTQYFGPGTRLTVL.

This clone appeared once. The CDR3 loop reads CATKGGGLTNEKLFF. The CDR3 nucleotides read TGTGCCACCAAAGGGGGGGGGCTAACTAATGAAAAACTGTTTTTT. The chain combines TRBV24-1 with TRBJ1-4; D might be TRBD1 (6 bases). CDR3 length: 15 amino acids. Germline V gives CDR1 KGHDR, CDR2 SFDVKD. V was shortened by 8 bases and J by 1 base, with 13 bases between the two germline ends.

The chain recombines TRBV19 with TRBJ2-7; a possible D gene is TRBD2 (6 bases). This CDR3 contains 13 residues. Between the trimmed V and J ends, which lost 10 bases and 5 bases, there was a span of 18 bases. Germline values: CDR1 LNHDA, CDR2 SQIVND (reference sequence). The CDR3 DNA is TGTGCCACCAGTATCGGGGGAACCCACGAGCAGTACTTC. It is translated as CATSIGGTHEQYF.